The 18 T cell receptor beta chains below were found in one sample sequenced in a study of cytomegalovirus exposure and HLA in healthy donors. Vbeta (60) and Jbeta (13) primers were used in the PCR. The method was immunoSEQ multiplex PCR; TCRdb's version includes in-frame clones alone and lacks a portion of them. This table holds 130,000 or so clones, approximately 75% found once. The source material was PBMCs. The receptors were sampled from a male donor in good health and CMV-seronegative.

V gene TRBV19 combines with J gene TRBJ1-1; no clear D. Germline CDR1 is LNHDA and CDR2 is SQIVND (reference sequence). This CDR3 is built from 13 residues. V lost 3 bases and J 0 bases, leaving 5 bases between the germline ends. CDR3 loop: CASSIGVNTEAFF. CDR3 in DNA: TGTGCCAGTAGTATCGGGGTGAACACTGAAGCTTTCTTT.

J is TRBJ2-1 and V is TRBV30; possibly TRBD2 for D (5 bases). There are 13 residues in the CDR3. The germline V and J ends were trimmed by 1 base and 10 bases, with 14 bases remaining between them. CDR1 is GTSNPN, CDR2 SVGIG, per germline (reference sequence). CDR3 protein: CAWSEGPAGEQFF. For the CDR3, the DNA is TGTGCCTGGAGTGAAGGCCCCGCGGGCGAGCAGTTCTTC. The full variable domain, completed using reference TRBV30 and TRBJ2-1, is SQTIHQWPATLVQPVGSPLSLECTVEGTSNPNLYWYRQAAGRGLQLLFYSVGIGQISSEVPQNLSASRPQDRQFILSSKKLLLSDSGFYLCAWSEGPAGEQFFGPGTRLTVL.

This chain joins TRBV7-6 and TRBJ2-1; 9 bases map to TRBD2. The CDR3 sequence is 17 residues long. CDR1 is SGHVS and CDR2 is FNYEAQ in the germline V gene. V shed 1 base and J 4 bases; nucleotides not matched to a gene: 8. The CDR3, as DNA: TGTGCCAGCAGCTTAGGCGCGCGGGGGGGCGCTTACAATGAGCAGTTCTTC. Protein: CASSLGARGGAYNEQFF.

The chain employs TRBV5-4 and TRBJ1-2; TRBD1 might be the D (5 bases). V lost 0 bases and J lost 4, with 7 bases in between. This CDR3 is 13 amino acids long. Germline CDR1 and CDR2: SGHNT and YYREEE (reference sequence). CDR3 sequence reads: CASSLETAYGYTF. CDR3 nucleotides: TGTGCCAGCAGCTTGGAGACAGCCTATGGCTACACCTTC.

In its sample, this clone was seen a few times. The gene calls are TRBV5-8 and TRBJ2-2; D call uncertain. The CDR3 has 14 residues. The germline V and J ends were trimmed by 0 bases and 4 bases, with 7 bases remaining between them. CDR1 and CDR2 (germline): SGHTS, YDEGEE. The CDR3 sequence: CASSLGLLTGELFF. CDR3 DNA sequence: TGTGCCAGCAGCTTGGGACTGCTCACCGGGGAGCTGTTTTTT.

The chain combines TRBV10-3 with TRBJ2-7; TRBD2 aligns across 10 bases. V lost 3 bases and J lost 5; bases outside the gene matches: 4. Germline V gene sequence: CDR1 ENHRY, CDR2 SYGVKD. The CDR3 has 14 amino acids. The CDR3 DNA reads TGTGCCATCAGTGATCGACTAGCGGGCAACGAGCAGTACTTC. Encoded protein: CAISDRLAGNEQYF.

J is TRBJ2-2 and V is TRBV5-1, with D unclear. The CDR3 length is 15 residues. Trimming took off 2 bases at V and 0 bases at J, with 8 bases between the two ends. The germline V gene has CDR1 SGHRS and CDR2 YFSETQ. The CDR3 DNA follows: TGCGCCAGCAGCTTAAGCAGGCCGAACACCGGGGAGCTGTTTTTT. Translation: CASSLSRPNTGELFF.

CDR3 protein: CASSLGRGPVGYTF. CDR3 nucleotides: TGTGCCAGCAGCTTAGGGCGGGGGCCGGTTGGCTACACCTTC. The chain recombines TRBV7-9 with TRBJ1-2; D is perhaps TRBD1 (6 bases). V shed 1 base and J shed 7 bases, with 13 bases lying between them. Per germline, CDR1 SEHNR and CDR2 FQNEAQ (reference sequence). The CDR3 runs 14 residues.

The gene calls are TRBV12-5 and TRBJ1-1; TRBD1 might be the D (6 bases). Germline CDR1 and CDR2: LGHNT and FRNRAP. Trimming stripped 2 bases from V and 10 bases from J, with 14 bases between. CDR3 length: 13 amino acids. As DNA, the CDR3 is TGTGCTAGTGGTTTGCCCCGGGAGGGGGGAGCTTTCTTT. This codes for CASGLPREGGAFF.

The J gene is TRBJ2-7, the V gene TRBV7-6; no firm D call. The CDR3 contains 14 residues. The V gene's germline CDR1 is SGHVS and CDR2 FNYEAQ. V was shortened by 5 bases and J by 1 base, with 12 bases between the two germline ends. The CDR3 here is CASSPVGGSYEQYF. In DNA, the CDR3 is TGTGCCAGCAGCCCGGTTGGCGGATCCTACGAGCAGTACTTC.

The chain links TRBV20-1 to TRBJ2-1, with D tentatively TRBD2 (6 bases). Per germline, CDR1 DFQATT and CDR2 SNEGSKA (reference sequence). This CDR3 has 11 residues. The V end was cut by 2 bases, the J end by 15 bases, with 14 bases between. In DNA, the CDR3 is TGCAGTGCTAGATCCAGACGGGGGACGTTCTTC. Protein: CSARSRRGTFF.

CDR3 residues: CASSRGLTGELFF. The CDR3 bases are TGTGCCAGCAGCCGGGGACTTACCGGGGAGCTGTTTTTT. The chain recombines TRBV7-3 with TRBJ2-2; D is perhaps TRBD2 (6 bases). CDR3 length equals 13 residues. Germline V gene lookup returns CDR1 SGHTA and CDR2 FQGTGA. V was trimmed by 5 bases and J by 5 bases, leaving 9 bases between them.

This clone occurred once. The V and J genes are TRBV27 and TRBJ2-7; 8 bases align to TRBD1. Germline V gene data show CDR1 as MNHEY and CDR2 as SMNVEV (reference sequence). The CDR3 covers 20 residues. After removal of 4 bases from V and 0 bases from J, the junction contained 20 bases not matched to a gene. Here the CDR3 DNA reads TGTGCCAGCAGTTCACCTCAAACCGGGACAGGTAGATTCGGCTCCTACGAGCAGTACTTC. Protein sequence: CASSSPQTGTGRFGSYEQYF.

The J gene is TRBJ2-7, the V gene TRBV5-8; perhaps TRBD2 as D (5 bases). Germline assignment: CDR1 SGHTS and CDR2 YDEGEE. The germline V and J ends were trimmed by 4 bases and 0 bases, with 14 bases remaining between them. The CDR3 length is 15 residues. CDR3 sequence (DNA): TGTGCCAGCAGCCGTCGGACGGGGATCTCCTACGAGCAGTACTTC. This translates into CASSRRTGISYEQYF.

The chain has TRBV7-8 and TRBJ2-3; 7 bases agree with TRBD2. CDR1 SGHVS and CDR2 FQNEAQ come from the germline V gene. V shed 5 bases, J shed 3 bases, and the junction held 11 bases outside the gene matches. This CDR3 is built from 16 residues. As DNA, the CDR3 is TGTGCCAGCAGCCCATTCCCGGGACTACTGACAGATACGCAGTATTTT. It yields the protein CASSPFPGLLTDTQYF.

The genes are TRBV9 and TRBJ1-3, with a weak D call TRBD1 (5 bases). The CDR3 is 14 amino acids. Trimming took 0 bases from V and 4 from J, leaving 8 bases between them. The germline V gene has CDR1 SGDLS and CDR2 YYNGEE. CDR3 nucleotide sequence: TGTGCCAGCAGCGTAGGGCAGGGAGGAAACACCATATATTTT. Translating it yields CASSVGQGGNTIYF.

The chain employs TRBV9 and TRBJ2-1, with 12 bases that match TRBD2. Trimming at V came to 0 bases and at J to 6 bases, leaving 1 base not matched to a gene. Germline V gene lookup returns CDR1 SGDLS and CDR2 YYNGEE. The length of the CDR3 is 15 residues. CDR3 in DNA: TGTGCCAGCAGCGTAGCACTAGCGGGGGGCAATGAGCAGTTCTTC. The encoded protein is CASSVALAGGNEQFF.

DNA for the CDR3: TGTGCCAGCAGGGGGGGGTACTATGGCTACACCTTC. Translating it yields CASRGGYYGYTF. The chain carries TRBV2 and TRBJ1-2, with D perhaps matching TRBD1 (5 bases). The CDR3 loop spans 12 amino acids. The ends were cut back, 6 bases at V and 3 bases at J, with 8 bases in the middle. The V gene's germline CDR1 is SNHLY and CDR2 FYNNEI.